This TCR beta chain was profiled in a study of cytomegalovirus exposure and HLA in healthy donors. As concerns this clone: Its target is unknown.

The germline V and J ends were trimmed by 7 bases and 7 bases, with 22 bases remaining between them. Germline lookup yields CDR1 MRHNA and CDR2 SNTAGT. CDR3 length equals 15 residues. With 60 Vbeta and 13 Jbeta primers, the PCR was carried out. Here immunoSEQ multiplex PCR was the method, and the copy in TCRdb shows in-frame clones only, minus some. The data hold about 170,000 clones, with about four fifths observed a single time. Regarding the study as a whole: According to an earlier analysis, most TCR beta V segments yielded productive rearrangements about 90% or about 30% of the time.

The sequence was obtained from a woman aged 50 to 60 in good health and CMV-seropositive. The sample comprised PBMCs. This chain links TRBV6-4 with TRBJ2-5; D may be TRBD1 (5 bases). CDR3 region: CASKEAGQLRRTQYF. DNA for the CDR3: TGTGCCAGCAAAGAGGCCGGACAATTAAGGAGGACCCAGTACTTC.